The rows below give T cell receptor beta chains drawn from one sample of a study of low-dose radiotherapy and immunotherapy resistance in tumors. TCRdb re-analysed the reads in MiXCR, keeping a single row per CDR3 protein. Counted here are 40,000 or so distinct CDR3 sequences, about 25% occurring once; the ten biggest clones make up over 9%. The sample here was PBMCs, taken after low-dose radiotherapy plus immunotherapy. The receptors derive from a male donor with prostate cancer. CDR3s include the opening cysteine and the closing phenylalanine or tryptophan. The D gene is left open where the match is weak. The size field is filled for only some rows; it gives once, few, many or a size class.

CASSDWRQGVDTQYF,TGTGCCAGCAGTGACTGGCGCCAGGGGGTAGATACGCAGTATTTT,15,many,TRBJ2-3,TRBD1,TRBV6-4
CASRPTGYNEQFF,TGTGCCAGTAGGCCGACAGGTTACAATGAGCAGTTCTTC,13,many,TRBJ2-1,-,TRBV19
CASSSAGGGETQYF,TGTGCCAGCAGTTCTGCGGGAGGTGGAGAGACCCAGTACTTC,14,-,TRBJ2-5,TRBD2,TRBV6-6
CASSSGIPSSSQHF,TGTGCCAGCAGTTCCGGGATCCCATCTTCGTCCCAGCATTTT,14,few,TRBJ1-5,-,TRBV6-2/TRBV6-3
CASSRGGPYEQYF,TGTGCCAGCAGCCGCGGCGGCCCCTACGAGCAGTACTTC,13,few,TRBJ2-7,-,TRBV28
CATSDPQIPYEQYF,TGTGCCACCAGTGACCCCCAGATCCCCTACGAGCAGTACTTC,14,many,TRBJ2-7,-,TRBV24-1
CASGKQGSAYEQYF,TGTGCCAGCGGGAAGCAGGGGTCCGCCTACGAGCAGTACTTC,14,many,TRBJ2-7,-,TRBV2
CASTKAQGNEQFF,TGTGCCAGCACCAAGGCACAGGGAAATGAGCAGTTCTTC,13,many,TRBJ2-1,-,TRBV27
CASSKGGEQYF,TGTGCCAGCAGTAAAGGAGGGGAGCAGTACTTC,11,medium-sized,TRBJ2-7,-,TRBV6-1
CSASPGIWANVLTF,TGCAGTGCTAGCCCCGGGATCTGGGCCAACGTCCTGACTTTC,14,-,TRBJ2-6,-,TRBV20-1
CASSLVGTRRETQYF,TGTGCCAGCAGCTTAGTGGGGACTAGACGAGAGACCCAGTACTTC,15,many,TRBJ2-5,TRBD2,TRBV5-6
CSVSSGSGIATNEKLFF,TGCAGCGTGTCTTCAGGGAGTGGAATTGCAACTAATGAAAAACTGTTTTTT,17,many,TRBJ1-4,-,TRBV29-1
CASSFGLVYEQYF,TGTGCCAGCAGTTTTGGACTAGTTTACGAGCAGTACTTC,13,many,TRBJ2-7,TRBD2,TRBV12-3/TRBV12-4
CAIRQGNEETQYF,TGTGCCATCCGACAGGGAAACGAAGAGACCCAGTACTTC,13,-,TRBJ2-5,TRBD1,TRBV28
CSVFSQGGKTGEQYF,TGCAGCGTCTTCAGTCAGGGGGGAAAAACTGGCGAGCAGTACTTC,15,-,TRBJ2-7,-,TRBV29-1